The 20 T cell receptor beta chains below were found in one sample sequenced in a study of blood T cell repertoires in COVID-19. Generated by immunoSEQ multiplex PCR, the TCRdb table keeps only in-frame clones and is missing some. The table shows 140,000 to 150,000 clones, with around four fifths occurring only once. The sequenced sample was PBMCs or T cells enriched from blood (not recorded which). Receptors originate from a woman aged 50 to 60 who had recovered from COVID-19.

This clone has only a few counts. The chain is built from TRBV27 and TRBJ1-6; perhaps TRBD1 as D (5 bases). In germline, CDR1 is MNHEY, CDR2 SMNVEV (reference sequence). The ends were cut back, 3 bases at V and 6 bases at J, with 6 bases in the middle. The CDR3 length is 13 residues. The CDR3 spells CASSFRANSPLHF. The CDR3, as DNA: TGTGCCAGCAGTTTCAGGGCTAATTCACCCCTCCACTTT.

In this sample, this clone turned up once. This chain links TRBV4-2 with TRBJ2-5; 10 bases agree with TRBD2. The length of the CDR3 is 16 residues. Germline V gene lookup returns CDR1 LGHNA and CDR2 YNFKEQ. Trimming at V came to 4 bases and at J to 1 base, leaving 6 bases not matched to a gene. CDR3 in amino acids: CASSPPPSGGQETQYF. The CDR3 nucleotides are TGTGCCAGCAGCCCTCCCCCTAGCGGGGGCCAAGAGACCCAGTACTTC.

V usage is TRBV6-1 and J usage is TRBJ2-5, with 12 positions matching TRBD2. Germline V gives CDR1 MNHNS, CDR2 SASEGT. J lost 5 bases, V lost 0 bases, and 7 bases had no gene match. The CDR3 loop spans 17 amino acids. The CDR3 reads CASSEAASGGAWETQYF. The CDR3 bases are TGTGCCAGCAGTGAAGCGGCTAGCGGGGGGGCTTGGGAGACCCAGTACTTC.

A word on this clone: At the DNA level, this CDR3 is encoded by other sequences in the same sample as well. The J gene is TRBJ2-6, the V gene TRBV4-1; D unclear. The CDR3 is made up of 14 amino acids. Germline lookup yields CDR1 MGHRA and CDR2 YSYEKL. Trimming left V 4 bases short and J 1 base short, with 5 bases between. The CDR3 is CASSPRSGANVLTF. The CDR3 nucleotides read TGCGCCAGCAGCCCGAGGTCTGGGGCCAACGTCCTGACTTTC.

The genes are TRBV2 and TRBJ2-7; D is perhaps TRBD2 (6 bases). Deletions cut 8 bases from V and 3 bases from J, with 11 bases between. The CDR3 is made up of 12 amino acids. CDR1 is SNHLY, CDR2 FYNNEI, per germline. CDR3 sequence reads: CASRGDFYEQYV. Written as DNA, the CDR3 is TGTGCCAGCCGCGGGGACTTCTACGAGCAGTACGTC.

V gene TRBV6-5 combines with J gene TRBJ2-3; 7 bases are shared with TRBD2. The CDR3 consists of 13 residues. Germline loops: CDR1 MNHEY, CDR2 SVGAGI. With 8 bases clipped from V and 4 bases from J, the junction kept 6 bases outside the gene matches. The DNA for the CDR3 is TGTGCCAGCGAGGAGCGGGGCCCAGATACGCAGTATTTT. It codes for CASEERGPDTQYF.

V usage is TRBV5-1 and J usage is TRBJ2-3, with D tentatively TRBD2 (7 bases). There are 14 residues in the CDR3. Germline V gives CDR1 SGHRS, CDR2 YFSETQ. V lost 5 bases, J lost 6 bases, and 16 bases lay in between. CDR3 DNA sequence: TGCGCCAGCAGGGGGGGCGGGGGACACGATACGCAGTATTTT. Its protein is CASRGGGGHDTQYF.

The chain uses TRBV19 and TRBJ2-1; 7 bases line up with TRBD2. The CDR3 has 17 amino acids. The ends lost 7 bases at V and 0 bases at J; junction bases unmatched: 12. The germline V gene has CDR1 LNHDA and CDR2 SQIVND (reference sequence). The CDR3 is CASKSAWGGSSYNEQFF. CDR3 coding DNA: TGTGCCAGTAAGTCCGCTTGGGGCGGGAGCTCCTACAATGAGCAGTTCTTC.

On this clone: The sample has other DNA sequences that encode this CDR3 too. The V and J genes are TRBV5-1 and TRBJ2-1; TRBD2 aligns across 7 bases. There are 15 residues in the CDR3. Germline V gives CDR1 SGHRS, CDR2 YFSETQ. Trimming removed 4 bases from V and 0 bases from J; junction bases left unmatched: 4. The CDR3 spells CASSTGGSSYNEQFF. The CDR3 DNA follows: TGCGCCAGCAGCACCGGGGGGAGCTCCTACAATGAGCAGTTCTTC.

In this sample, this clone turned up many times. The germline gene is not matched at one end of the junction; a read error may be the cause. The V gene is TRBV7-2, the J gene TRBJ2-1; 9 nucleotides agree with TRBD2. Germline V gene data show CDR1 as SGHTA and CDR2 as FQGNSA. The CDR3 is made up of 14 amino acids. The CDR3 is CASSLAGRYNEQFF. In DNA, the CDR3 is TGTGCCAGCAGCCTAGCGGGGCGATACAATGAGCAGTTCTTC.

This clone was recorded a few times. CDR3 nucleotides: TGTGCCAGCAGCGGAGGGACAGCTTCCCCGGGTAATGAAAAACTGTTTTTT. This translates into CASSGGTASPGNEKLFF. V usage is TRBV7-9 and J usage is TRBJ1-4, with TRBD1 identical over 7 bases. The J segment lost 4 bases and the V segment lost 5 bases, leaving 13 bases of the junction unmatched. CDR1 SEHNR and CDR2 FQNEAQ come from the germline V gene (reference sequence). The CDR3 length is 17 residues.

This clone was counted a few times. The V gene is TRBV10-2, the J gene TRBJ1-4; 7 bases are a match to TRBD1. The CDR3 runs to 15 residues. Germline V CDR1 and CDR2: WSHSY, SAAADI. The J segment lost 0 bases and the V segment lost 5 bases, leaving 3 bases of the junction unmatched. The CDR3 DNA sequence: TGCGCCAGCAGTATCACAGGGGCAACTAATGAAAAACTGTTTTTT. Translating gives CASSITGATNEKLFF.

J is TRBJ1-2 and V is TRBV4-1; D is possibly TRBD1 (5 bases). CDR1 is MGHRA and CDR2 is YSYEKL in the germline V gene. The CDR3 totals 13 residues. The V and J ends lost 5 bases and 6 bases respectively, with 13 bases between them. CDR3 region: CASSSGTGDGYTF. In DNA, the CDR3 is TGCGCCAGCAGCTCCGGGACGGGAGATGGCTACACCTTC.

The CDR3 loop is CSGATGANVLTF. The CDR3 DNA is TGCAGCGGGGCAACTGGGGCCAACGTCCTGACTTTC. The chain uses TRBV29-1 and TRBJ2-6, with D hard to call. Trimming removed 7 bases at V and 2 bases at J, with 6 bases between. The CDR3 length is 12 residues. Germline V gene lookup returns CDR1 SQVTM and CDR2 ANQGSEA.

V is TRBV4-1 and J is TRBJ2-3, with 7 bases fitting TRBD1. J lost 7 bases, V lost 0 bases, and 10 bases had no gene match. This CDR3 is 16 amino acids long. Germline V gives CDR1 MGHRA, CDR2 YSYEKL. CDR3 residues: CASSQDDRVGRYTQYF. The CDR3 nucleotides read TGCGCCAGCAGCCAAGATGACAGGGTGGGACGATATACGCAGTATTTT.

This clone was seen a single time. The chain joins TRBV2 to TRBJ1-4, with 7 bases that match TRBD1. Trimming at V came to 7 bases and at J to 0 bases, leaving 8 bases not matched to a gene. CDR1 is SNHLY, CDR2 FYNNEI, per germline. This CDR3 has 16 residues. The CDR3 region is CASTGGPSATNEKLFF. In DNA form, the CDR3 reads TGTGCCAGCACAGGGGGACCATCAGCAACTAATGAAAAACTGTTTTTT. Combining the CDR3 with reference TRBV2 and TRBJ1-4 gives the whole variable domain EPEVTQTPSHQVTQMGQEVILRCVPISNHLYFYWYRQILGQKVEFLVSFYNNEISEKSEIFDDQFSVERPDGSNFTLKIRSTKLEDSAMYFCASTGGPSATNEKLFFGSGTQLSVL.

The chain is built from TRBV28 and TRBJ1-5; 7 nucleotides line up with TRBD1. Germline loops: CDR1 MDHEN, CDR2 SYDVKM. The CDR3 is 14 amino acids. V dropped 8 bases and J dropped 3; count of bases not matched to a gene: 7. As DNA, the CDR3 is TGTGCCAGCGGAACAGGGGTGGTCAATCAGCCCCAGCATTTT. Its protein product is CASGTGVVNQPQHF.

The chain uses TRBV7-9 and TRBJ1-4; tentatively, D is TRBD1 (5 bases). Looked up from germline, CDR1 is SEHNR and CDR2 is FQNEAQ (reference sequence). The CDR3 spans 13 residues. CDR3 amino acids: CAITGATNEKLFF. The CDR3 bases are TGTGCGATCACAGGCGCAACTAATGAAAAACTGTTTTTT.

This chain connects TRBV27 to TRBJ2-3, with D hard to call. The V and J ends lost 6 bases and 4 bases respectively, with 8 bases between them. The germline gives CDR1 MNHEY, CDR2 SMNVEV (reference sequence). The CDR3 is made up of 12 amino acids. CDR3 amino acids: CASRSEADTQYF. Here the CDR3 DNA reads TGTGCCAGCAGGTCAGAAGCAGATACGCAGTATTTT.

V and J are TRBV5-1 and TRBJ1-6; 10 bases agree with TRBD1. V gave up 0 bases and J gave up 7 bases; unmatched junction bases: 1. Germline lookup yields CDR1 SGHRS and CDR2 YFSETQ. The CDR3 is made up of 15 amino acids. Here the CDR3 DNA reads TGCGCCAGCAGCTTGGTGGGACAGGGGAATTCACCCCTCCACTTT. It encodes CASSLVGQGNSPLHF.